This T cell receptor beta chain was recovered during a study of CD8 T cells in Susac syndrome. The patients who served as multiple sclerosis controls were treatment-naive and had stable or active relapsing-remitting disease that fulfilled the revised McDonald criteria. This CDR3 has 11 residues. Looked up from germline, CDR1 is MNHEY and CDR2 is SVGAGI. The ends were cut back, 5 bases at V and 4 bases at J, with 6 bases in the middle. A quantity of roughly 0.5 to 1 ug RNA underwent reverse transcription using random hexamers. TCRdb re-derived calls from the immunoSEQ multiplex PCR reads in MiXCR, one entry per CDR3 protein. The sample yields about 76,000 distinct CDR3 sequences, around nine tenths seen once.

This TCR was sampled from a human donor with multiple sclerosis. The sequencing sample was made of CD8+ T cells from PBMCs. The chain links TRBV6-5 to TRBJ2-7, with D uncertain. The CDR3 DNA follows: TGTGCCAGCAGTGCCAGTTACGAGCAGTACTTC. The encoded protein is CASSASYEQYF.